The clone carrying this T cell receptor beta chain was recorded many times. Per the germline V gene, CDR1 is MNHNS and CDR2 is SASEGT. This CDR3 is 15 amino acids long. V was cut by 6 bases and J by 7 bases, with 19 bases left in between. Genomic DNA constituted the template upon which TCR beta VDJ and CDR3 profiling was performed. Each CDR3 protein is one row after TCRdb ran MiXCR on the reads. The table has about 120,000 distinct CDR3 sequences, 55% to 70% seen once. This record comes from a study of CD8+CD57+ T cells in acquired aplastic anemia. Overall study: DNA per sorted CD4+ or CD8+ sample ranged about 0.19 to 30 ug, averaging roughly 3.2 ug.

Previously, flow cytometry had revealed CD8+CD57+ cell expansion in the patients chosen for sequencing. Sequencing was carried out using sorted CD4+, CD8+, or CD8+CD57+ T cells (not recorded which) from PBMCs. The sequence was collected from a human donor with aplastic anemia. The chain uses TRBV6-1 and TRBJ1-5; D ambiguous. CDR3 amino acids: CASSIHGLTGQPQHF. As DNA, the CDR3 is TGTGCCAGCAGCATACATGGACTAACGGGACAGCCCCAGCATTTT.